The 16 T cell receptor beta chains listed next were all sequenced from one sample in a study of human T cells and chemical hapten exposure. Each CDR3 protein is one row after TCRdb ran MiXCR on the RACE reads. The table has roughly 120,000 distinct CDR3 sequences, roughly a tenth seen once. The time point is: patch test 2, 6 weeks after DPC sensitization. Indicated treatment: therapeutic diphenylcyclopropenone sensitization with weekly scalp DPC. Sequencing was performed on whole blood, taken in connection with sensitization to the hapten diphenylcyclopropenone (DPC). Receptors originate from a woman between 40 and 50 years old with alopecia areata. Some clones in this sample may be carry-over from other donors' samples.

This clonotype was counted between two and nine times. The CDR3 sequence is CASSLMVSRGYEQYF. CDR3 in DNA: TGTGCCAGCAGCTTAATGGTCTCAAGAGGCTACGAGCAGTACTTC. The J gene is TRBJ2-7, the V gene TRBV11-2; no clear D gene. This CDR3 spans 15 amino acids. Germline loops: CDR1 SGHAT, CDR2 FQNNGV. Trimming pared 2 bases from V and 3 bases from J, leaving 14 bases between. Together with reference TRBV11-2 and TRBJ2-7, the CDR3 gives the full variable domain: EAGVAQSPRYKIIEKRQSVAFWCNPISGHATLYWYQQILGQGPKLLIQFQNNGVVDDSQLPKDRFSAERLKGVDSTLKIQPAKLEDSAVYLCASSLMVSRGYEQYFGPGTRLTVT.

There are a few counts of this clonotype. V and J are TRBV20-1 and TRBJ2-5, with 7 bases aligning to TRBD1. CDR1 is DFQATT and CDR2 is SNEGSKA in the germline V gene (reference sequence). The CDR3 consists of 13 residues. The V gene end was trimmed by 3 bases and the J gene end by 9 bases; junction bases not matched to a gene: 10. Written as DNA, the CDR3 is TGCAGTGCTAGGGAACAGGGGCCCCTAGCCCAGTACTTC. Its translation is CSAREQGPLAQYF.

This clonotype was detected many times. No DNA is shown, since the ends of the CDR3 on it are uncertain; the CDR3 is the one TCRdb lists. The rearrangement links TRBV3-1 to TRBJ2-2; TRBD1, the table's D call, lacks a check against the DNA. Counting both end residues, the CDR3 totals 16 amino acids. Germline V gene data show CDR1 as LGHDT and CDR2 as YNNKEL (reference sequence). CDR3 residues: CASSQDWTGEAGSCFF.

This clonotype showed up many times. This chain links TRBV20-1 with TRBJ1-6; 9 bases map to TRBD1. The germline CDR1 and CDR2 sequences are DFQATT and SNEGSKA (reference sequence). The CDR3 spans 15 residues. Trimming took 4 bases from V and 11 from J; bases not matched to a gene: 12. The CDR3 sequence: CSATRGQGSYTPLHF. As DNA, the CDR3 is TGCAGTGCTACTAGAGGACAGGGGAGTTATACACCCCTCCACTTT.

This clonotype appeared many times. The chain carries TRBV9 and TRBJ2-1; 8 nucleotides align to TRBD2. J lost 1 base, V lost 4 bases, and 4 bases had no gene match. CDR1 is SGDLS and CDR2 is YYNGEE in the germline V gene. The CDR3 loop spans 15 amino acids. The CDR3 DNA follows: TGTGCCAGCAGCTTTAGCGGGGAGTCCTACAATGAGCAGTTCTTC. It specifies CASSFSGESYNEQFF.

This clonotype was observed many times. As DNA, the CDR3 is TGTGCCAGCAGTTTAGGCAGGGGGCAGGTTGAGCAGTTCTTC. Its translation is CASSLGRGQVEQFF. The chain couples TRBV6-6 to TRBJ2-1, with 8 bases aligning to TRBD1. The CDR3 is 14 residues long. Germline values: CDR1 MNHNY, CDR2 SVGAGI (reference sequence). V trimming: 4 bases; J trimming: 9 bases; junction bases outside the gene matches: 8.

This clonotype appeared many times. This chain connects TRBV7-9 to TRBJ2-7; D gene unclear. The V gene lost 5 bases and the J gene lost 4 bases, with 9 bases spanning the gap. Germline CDR1 reads SEHNR; CDR2 reads FQNEAQ (reference sequence). The CDR3 loop spans 12 amino acids. CDR3 residues: CASSLGRYEQYF. CDR3 DNA sequence: TGTGCCAGCAGCCTCGGGCGGTACGAGCAGTACTTC.

Concerning this clonotype: Possible read error: a much larger clone is one base away. This sequence joins TRBV28 and TRBJ2-1; no firm D call. Germline V CDR1 and CDR2: MDHEN, SYDVKM. CDR3 length: 14 residues. Between the trimmed V and J ends, which lost 4 bases and 12 bases, there was a span of 19 bases. DNA of the CDR3: TGTGCCAGCAGTTACCTTTCCGGGTCCGATGGGCAGTTCTTC. Amino acid sequence: CASSYLSGSDGQFF.

The rearrangement uses TRBV5-1 and TRBJ1-3; TRBD1 might be the D (5 bases). From germline, CDR1 is SGHRS and CDR2 YFSETQ. This CDR3 spans 15 amino acids. V dropped 4 bases and J dropped 0 bases, with 11 bases sitting between them. The CDR3 sequence: CASSPGLYSGNTIYF. CDR3 DNA sequence: TGCGCCAGCAGCCCGGGACTGTACTCTGGAAACACCATATATTTT.

This clonotype was seen a handful of times. The V call is TRBV29-1, the J call TRBJ2-7, with TRBD2 as a possible D gene (7 bases). Germline loops: CDR1 SQVTM, CDR2 ANQGSEA. The CDR3 covers 13 residues. Trimming pared 0 bases from V and 6 bases from J, leaving 12 bases between. CDR3 loop: CSVEERGGGEQYF. In DNA form, the CDR3 reads TGCAGCGTTGAAGAGAGGGGGGGAGGCGAGCAGTACTTC.

The rearrangement uses TRBV6-2 or TRBV6-3 and TRBJ1-2, with 9 bases fitting TRBD1. This CDR3 has 16 residues. V dropped 4 bases and J dropped 6; count of bases not matched to a gene: 12. The germline V gene encodes CDR1 MNHEY and CDR2 SVGEGT. The CDR3 protein is CASSFVGTGSWHGYTF. In nucleotides, the CDR3 is TGTGCCAGCAGTTTCGTCGGGACAGGGTCCTGGCATGGCTACACCTTC.

This clonotype has more than one count but fewer than ten. The gene calls are TRBV5-1 and TRBJ2-7, with TRBD1 matching over 8 bases. J was trimmed by 2 bases and V by 5 bases; bases with no gene match: 12. CDR3 length: 16 residues. Germline CDR1 is SGHRS and CDR2 is YFSETQ. The CDR3 is CASSRFAGQVPYEQYF. The CDR3 DNA reads TGCGCCAGCAGTCGCTTTGCGGGACAGGTCCCCTACGAGCAGTACTTC.

V and J are TRBV11-2 and TRBJ2-3, with 9 positions matching TRBD2. Germline assignment: CDR1 SGHAT and CDR2 FQNNGV. The CDR3 has 16 amino acids. V lost 5 bases to trimming and J lost 4 bases; unmatched junction nucleotides: 10. The CDR3 region is CASSPAGGLAADTQYF. The CDR3 nucleotides are TGTGCCAGCAGCCCTGCTGGGGGACTAGCAGCAGATACGCAGTATTTT.

The J gene is TRBJ1-1, the V gene TRBV9; D is perhaps TRBD1 (6 bases). The CDR3 is 14 amino acids. V was cut by 4 bases and J by 1 base, with 11 bases left in between. From germline, CDR1 is SGDLS and CDR2 YYNGEE. CDR3 amino acids: CASSQTTGNTEAFF. The CDR3 DNA follows: TGTGCCAGCAGCCAGACGACAGGGAACACTGAAGCTTTCTTT.

This clonotype was seen repeatedly, ten times or more. The genes are TRBV2 and TRBJ1-6, with no clear D. CDR3 length: 16 residues. Germline V gives CDR1 SNHLY, CDR2 FYNNEI. The V end lost 5 bases, the J end lost 0 bases, and 11 bases lay between the germline ends. The CDR3 spells CASSLTYSSYNSPLHF. The DNA for the CDR3 is TGTGCCAGCAGTCTGACTTATAGCTCCTATAATTCACCCCTCCACTTT.

This clonotype has ten or more counts. The chain joins TRBV19 to TRBJ1-6; 8 nucleotides align to TRBD1. The CDR3 sequence is 16 residues long. V lost 5 bases, J lost 9 bases, and 12 bases stayed unmatched. Germline V gene sequence: CDR1 LNHDA, CDR2 SQIVND (reference sequence). This CDR3 reads CASSPRQGRIGSPLHF. CDR3 coding DNA: TGTGCCAGTAGTCCCCGACAGGGGCGGATTGGTTCACCCCTCCACTTT.